This T cell receptor beta chain originates from a study of blood T cell repertoires in COVID-19. This table comes from immunoSEQ multiplex PCR, and its TCRdb copy is limited to in-frame clones, with some not included. The data hold some 420,000 clones, with around 89% observed a single time. This CDR3 comprises 12 residues. CDR1 and CDR2 (germline): LNHNV, YYDKDF (reference sequence). V dropped 0 bases and J dropped 13 bases, with 10 bases sitting between them. The sequence came from a man aged 25 to 40 who had recovered from COVID-19. The chain couples TRBV15 to TRBJ2-1; TRBD2 might be the D (6 bases). The sequencing sample was made of PBMCs or T cells enriched from blood (not recorded which). The CDR3 is CATSREGEVQFF. In DNA, the CDR3 is TGTGCCACCAGCAGAGAGGGGGAGGTTCAGTTCTTC.